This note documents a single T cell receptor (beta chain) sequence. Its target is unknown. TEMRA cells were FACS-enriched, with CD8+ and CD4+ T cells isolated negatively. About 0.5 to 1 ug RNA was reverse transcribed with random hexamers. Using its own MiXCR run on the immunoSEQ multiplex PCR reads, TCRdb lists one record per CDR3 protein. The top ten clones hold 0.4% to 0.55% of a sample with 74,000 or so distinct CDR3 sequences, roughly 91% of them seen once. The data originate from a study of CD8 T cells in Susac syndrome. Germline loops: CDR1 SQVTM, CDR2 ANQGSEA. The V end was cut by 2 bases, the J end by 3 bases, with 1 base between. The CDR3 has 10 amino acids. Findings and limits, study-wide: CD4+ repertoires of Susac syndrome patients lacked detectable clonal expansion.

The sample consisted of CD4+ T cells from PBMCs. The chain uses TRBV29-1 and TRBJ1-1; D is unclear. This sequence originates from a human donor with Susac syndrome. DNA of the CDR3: TGCAGCGTTGAATACACTGAAGCTTTCTTT. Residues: CSVEYTEAFF.